The 28 T cell receptor beta chains below were found in one sample sequenced in a study of T cells in localized non-small cell lung cancer. Repertoires were generated with immunoSEQ multiplex PCR, while TCRdb's copy carries only in-frame clones and drops some. The sample lists tens of thousands of clones, around 80% seen once, with about 15% in the top ten. The specimen was peripheral blood, collected before any cancer treatment. Source of these receptors: a male donor at least 60 years old with stage III squamous cell lung carcinoma.

V is TRBV10-3 and J is TRBJ1-5; 7 bases map to TRBD1. There are 14 residues in the CDR3. Germline loops: CDR1 ENHRY, CDR2 SYGVKD. V shed 10 bases, J shed 3 bases, and the junction held 9 bases outside the gene matches. This chain's CDR3 is CATGGDRDNQPQHF. The CDR3 DNA follows: TGTGCCACAGGGGGAGATAGGGACAATCAGCCCCAGCATTTT.

The chain recombines TRBV5-6 with TRBJ1-2, with unresolved D. The CDR3 runs to 13 residues. V lost 2 bases, J lost 4 bases, and 9 bases lay in between. CDR1 and CDR2 (germline): SGHDT, YYEEEE. DNA for the CDR3: TGTGCCAGCAGCTTCGCAGCCCCCTATGGCTACACCTTC. It codes for CASSFAAPYGYTF.

The gene calls are TRBV6-5 and TRBJ1-5; D gene uncertain. CDR1 and CDR2 (germline): MNHEY, SVGAGI. With 4 bases removed from V and 3 bases from J, the gap between germline ends came to 7 bases. This CDR3 is 13 amino acids long. The CDR3 nucleotides are TGTGCCAGCAGTTTACAAGTCAATCAGCCCCAGCATTTT. It encodes CASSLQVNQPQHF.

This sequence joins TRBV6-1 and TRBJ1-5; D ambiguous. The CDR3 has 16 amino acids. Germline CDR1 reads MNHNS; CDR2 reads SASEGT. V was shortened by 3 bases and J by 4 bases, with 16 bases between the two germline ends. The CDR3 coding sequence is TGTGCCAGCAGTGAGGCAAGGATGCGGACGAATCAGCCCCAGCATTTT. Its translation is CASSEARMRTNQPQHF.

The chain carries TRBV10-3 and TRBJ1-2; D unclear. Germline V gene data show CDR1 as ENHRY and CDR2 as SYGVKD. The CDR3 covers 13 residues. V was shortened by 5 bases and J by 3 bases, with 10 bases between the two germline ends. The CDR3 region is CAISLIGDYGYTF. The CDR3 DNA reads TGTGCCATCAGTTTAATCGGGGACTATGGCTACACCTTC.

CDR3 DNA: TGTGCCAGCAGCCTCGACCTGTACCAAGAGACCCAGTACTTC. It is translated as CASSLDLYQETQYF. The chain is built from TRBV7-9 and TRBJ2-5; unclear D gene. This CDR3 region has 14 residues. V gave up 5 bases and J gave up 0 bases, with 10 bases separating them. CDR1 is SEHNR and CDR2 is FQNEAQ in the germline V gene (reference sequence).

V and J are TRBV7-2 and TRBJ2-1; TRBD2 matches at 9 bases. Trimming cost V 4 bases and J 14 bases; bases outside gene matches: 9. In germline, CDR1 is SGHTA, CDR2 FQGNSA. The CDR3 loop spans 13 amino acids. The DNA of the CDR3 is TGTGCCAGCAGCTATCCCTGGACTAGCGAGGAGTTCTTC. Translation: CASSYPWTSEEFF.

V is TRBV30 and J is TRBJ1-5; 11 bases map to TRBD1. The CDR3 covers 15 residues. The ends lost 8 bases at V and 2 bases at J; junction bases unmatched: 8. CDR1 and CDR2 from the germline V gene are GTSNPN and SVGIG (reference sequence). The CDR3 region is CAGSGQGVGNQPQHF. For the CDR3, the DNA is TGTGCCGGTTCGGGACAGGGGGTGGGCAATCAGCCCCAGCATTTT.

The chain has TRBV9 and TRBJ2-2; D is undetermined. The CDR3 loop spans 11 amino acids. Germline assignment: CDR1 SGDLS and CDR2 YYNGEE. The ends were cut back, 6 bases at V and 4 bases at J, with 4 bases in the middle. The CDR3 loop is CASKSTGELFF. In nucleotides, the CDR3 is TGTGCCAGCAAATCCACCGGGGAGCTGTTTTTT.

J is TRBJ2-7 and V is TRBV29-1; the D is unclear. V lost 6 bases and J 0 bases, leaving 12 bases between the germline ends. Per germline, CDR1 SQVTM and CDR2 ANQGSEA. The CDR3 consists of 13 residues. CDR3 sequence: CSVGNSFSYEQYF. The CDR3 coding sequence is TGCAGCGTAGGGAACAGTTTCTCCTACGAGCAGTACTTC.

This sequence joins TRBV11-2 and TRBJ2-5; D unclear. V was shortened by 5 bases and J by 2 bases, with 12 bases between the two germline ends. Germline CDR1 reads SGHAT; CDR2 reads FQNNGV. This CDR3 has 14 residues. In DNA, the CDR3 is TGTGCCAGCAGCCCTCCTTCCAGACAAGAGACCCAGTACTTC. It codes for CASSPPSRQETQYF.

This rearrangement joins TRBV10-3 to TRBJ2-7; D might be TRBD1 (6 bases). CDR3 length equals 12 residues. Trimming pared 4 bases from V and 2 bases from J, leaving 6 bases between. Germline CDR1 and CDR2: ENHRY and SYGVKD. The CDR3 here is CAISAGAYEQYF. CDR3 in DNA: TGTGCCATCAGTGCAGGGGCCTACGAGCAGTACTTC.

V usage is TRBV6-6 and J usage is TRBJ2-7; D ambiguous. The V end lost 2 bases, the J end lost 0 bases, and 8 bases lay between the germline ends. This CDR3 is built from 14 residues. The germline V gene has CDR1 MNHNY and CDR2 SVGAGI (reference sequence). In DNA form, the CDR3 reads TGTGCCAGCAGTTACGAAGGTAACTCCTACGAGCAGTACTTC. Residues: CASSYEGNSYEQYF.

The chain is built from TRBV19 and TRBJ2-2; 10 positions agree with TRBD1. V lost 5 bases to trimming and J lost 4 bases; unmatched junction nucleotides: 4. Germline loops: CDR1 LNHDA, CDR2 SQIVND (reference sequence). This CDR3 is built from 15 residues. The CDR3 DNA is TGTGCCAGTAGTTCCGGGACAGGGGTCACCGGGGAGCTGTTTTTT. Translating gives CASSSGTGVTGELFF.

The V call is TRBV7-9, the J call TRBJ1-1; 7 bases are shared with TRBD1. Germline V gives CDR1 SEHNR, CDR2 FQNEAQ (reference sequence). Unmatched junction bases numbered 14, after V lost 4 bases and J lost 6 bases. CDR3 size: 16 residues. The CDR3 here is CASSSLGRNRGSEAFF. CDR3 nucleotide sequence: TGTGCCAGCAGCTCCTTAGGCCGTAACAGGGGCTCTGAAGCTTTCTTT.

This sequence joins TRBV6-1 and TRBJ2-6, with D unresolved. Trimming shortened V by 6 bases and J by 0 bases, and 6 bases separated the two germline ends. Germline V CDR1 and CDR2: MNHNS, SASEGT. The CDR3 extends over 14 amino acids. CDR3: CASRSASGANVLTF. Here the CDR3 DNA reads TGTGCCAGCAGATCCGCCTCTGGGGCCAACGTCCTGACTTTC.

This clone appeared a few times. The rearrangement links TRBV4-1 to TRBJ2-3; the match to TRBD2 covers 14 bases. This CDR3 comprises 15 residues. The V and J ends lost 3 bases and 6 bases, in that order; junction bases with no gene match: 2. Germline CDR1 MGHRA, CDR2 YSYEKL. The CDR3 region has the DNA TGCGCCAGCAGCCATCGGACTAGCGGGAGGGATACGCAGTATTTT. It is translated as CASSHRTSGRDTQYF.

This sequence joins TRBV6-4 and TRBJ2-3; 7 bases align to TRBD2. The CDR3 is made up of 15 amino acids. CDR1 and CDR2 (germline): MRHNA, SNTAGT. V gave up 5 bases and J gave up 0 bases; unmatched junction bases: 5. Written as DNA, the CDR3 is TGTGCCAGCAGTCGACTAGCTTCTAGCACAGATACGCAGTATTTT. Translated, it gives CASSRLASSTDTQYF.

The J gene is TRBJ2-7, the V gene TRBV18; maybe TRBD1 (6 bases). The CDR3 runs 13 residues. Germline V lookup: CDR1 KGHSH, CDR2 LQKENI. V gave up 2 bases and J gave up 5 bases, with 10 bases separating them. For the CDR3, the DNA is TGTGCCAGCTCACCAGGCAGGGACAACGAGCAGTACTTC. Protein: CASSPGRDNEQYF.

The chain employs TRBV4-2 and TRBJ2-7; the match to TRBD2 covers 13 bases. Germline V gene lookup returns CDR1 LGHNA and CDR2 YNFKEQ. The CDR3 is 16 residues long. J was trimmed by 4 bases and V by 4 bases; bases with no gene match: 7. Here the CDR3 DNA reads TGTGCCAGCAGCCCCGCCGGGACTAGCGGGAAGTACGAGCAGTACTTC. This sequence encodes CASSPAGTSGKYEQYF.

The chain couples TRBV28 to TRBJ2-7; 11 bases are shared with TRBD2. The CDR3 has 15 residues. In germline, CDR1 is MDHEN, CDR2 SYDVKM. The J segment lost 2 bases and the V segment lost 3 bases, leaving 3 bases of the junction unmatched. CDR3 in DNA: TGTGCCAGCAGTTTCCCGGGACTAGCGGCCTACGAGCAGTACTTC. It is translated as CASSFPGLAAYEQYF.

This rearrangement joins TRBV7-2 to TRBJ2-5, with D unresolved. Trimming took off 0 bases at V and 2 bases at J, with 7 bases between the two ends. Germline loops: CDR1 SGHTA, CDR2 FQGNSA. This CDR3 has 14 amino acids. CDR3 region: CASSLASPQETQYF. CDR3 sequence (DNA): TGTGCCAGCAGCTTAGCCTCTCCTCAAGAGACCCAGTACTTC.

The chain joins TRBV7-2 to TRBJ2-2; 10 bases match TRBD2. The CDR3 totals 16 residues. Germline lookup yields CDR1 SGHTA and CDR2 FQGNSA. Trimming at V came to 1 base and at J to 4 bases, leaving 3 bases not matched to a gene. For the CDR3, the DNA is TGTGCCAGCAGCTTAGGGACTAGCGGAGCCACCGGGGAGCTGTTTTTT. Amino acid sequence: CASSLGTSGATGELFF.

This clone appeared a few times. V is TRBV2 and J is TRBJ1-6, with TRBD1 as a possible D gene (5 bases). Germline loops: CDR1 SNHLY, CDR2 FYNNEI. The CDR3 covers 13 residues. Deletions cut 8 bases from V and 7 bases from J, with 12 bases between. CDR3 region: CASLGQFNSPLHF. CDR3 sequence (DNA): TGTGCCAGCCTGGGGCAGTTCAATTCACCCCTCCACTTT.

The table lists this clone with a few counts. This sequence joins TRBV7-9 and TRBJ1-1; D might be TRBD1 (5 bases). The V end was cut by 1 base, the J end by 8 bases, with 11 bases between. The CDR3 extends over 13 amino acids. Germline assignment: CDR1 SEHNR and CDR2 FQNEAQ (reference sequence). CDR3 region: CASSLDQGLEAFF. The CDR3 bases are TGTGCCAGCAGCTTAGATCAGGGACTCGAAGCTTTCTTT. Based on the CDR3 plus reference TRBV7-9 and TRBJ1-1, the full variable domain is DTGVSQNPRHKITKRGQNVTFRCDPISEHNRLYWYRQTLGQGPEFLTYFQNEAQLEKSRLLSDRFSAERPKGSFSTLEIQRTEQGDSAMYLCASSLDQGLEAFFGQGTRLTVV.

The chain uses TRBV6-1 and TRBJ1-2, with D hard to call. Looked up from germline, CDR1 is MNHNS and CDR2 is SASEGT. V dropped 1 base and J dropped 5 bases, with 8 bases sitting between them. The CDR3 is made up of 13 amino acids. Here the CDR3 reads CASSEGGEYGYTF. The CDR3 DNA is TGTGCCAGCAGTGAAGGTGGAGAATATGGCTACACCTTC.

The gene calls are TRBV6-6 and TRBJ2-7, with D unresolved. The V gene's germline CDR1 is MNHNY and CDR2 SVGAGI (reference sequence). V was pared by 3 bases and J by 4 bases, with 7 bases between. The CDR3 is 12 amino acids. The chain's CDR3 is CASSYRRYEQYF. Written as DNA, the CDR3 is TGTGCCAGCAGTTATCGGCGGTACGAGCAGTACTTC.

This clone was observed a handful of times. The V and J genes are TRBV5-6 and TRBJ2-7, with 7 bases identical to TRBD1. Germline V CDR1 and CDR2: SGHDT, YYEEEE. This CDR3 comprises 12 residues. Losses at the gene ends were 3 bases for V and 3 bases for J; bases not matched to a gene: 0. This CDR3 is CASSWDSYEQYF. The CDR3 region has the DNA TGTGCCAGCAGCTGGGACAGCTACGAGCAGTACTTC.